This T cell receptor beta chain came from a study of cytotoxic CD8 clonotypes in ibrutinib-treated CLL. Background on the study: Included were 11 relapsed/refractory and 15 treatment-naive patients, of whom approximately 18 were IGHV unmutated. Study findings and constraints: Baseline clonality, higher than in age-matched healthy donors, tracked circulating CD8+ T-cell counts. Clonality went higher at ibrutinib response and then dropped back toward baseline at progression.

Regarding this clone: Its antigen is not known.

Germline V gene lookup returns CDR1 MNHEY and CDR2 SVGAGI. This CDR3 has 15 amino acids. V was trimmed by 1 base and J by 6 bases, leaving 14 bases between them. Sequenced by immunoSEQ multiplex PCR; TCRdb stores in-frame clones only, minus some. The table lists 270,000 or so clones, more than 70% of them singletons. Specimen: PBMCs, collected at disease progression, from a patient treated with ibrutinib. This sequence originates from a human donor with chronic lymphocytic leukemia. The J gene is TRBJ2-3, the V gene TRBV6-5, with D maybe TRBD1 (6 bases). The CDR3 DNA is TGTGCCAGCAGTTACTTAAACAGGGATGGGGATACGCAGTATTTT. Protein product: CASSYLNRDGDTQYF.